Ten or more counts support the clone carrying this T cell receptor beta chain. Its antigen is not identified. This specimen comes from a study of early T cells in non-severe SARS-CoV-2 infection. Overall study context: Sequencing of unsorted whole blood was done on bulk RNA, leaving chains unpaired. The study's findings and limits: Clonotype matching in VDJdb favored anti-spike CD8 responses and did not capture private and CD4 specificities.

cDNA molecules, individually, were tagged with unique molecular identifiers. TCRdb processed the 5' RACE reads anew with MiXCR; each CDR3 protein has one entry. The sample consists of 100,000 to 140,000 distinct CDR3 sequences, over 8.5% of them appearing once. The CDR3 totals 14 residues. The germline V gene encodes CDR1 SGHVS and CDR2 FQNEAQ. Trimming took 5 bases from V and 1 from J, leaving 11 bases between them. The sample taken for sequencing was whole blood. The rearrangement joins TRBV7-8 to TRBJ2-5, with D perhaps matching TRBD1 (5 bases). The source is an adult who was a healthcare worker with PCR-confirmed SARS-CoV-2 infection or an uninfected control (not recorded which). The CDR3 nucleotides read TGTGCCAGCAGCCAGACAGCGACCCAAGAGACCCAGTACTTC. It specifies CASSQTATQETQYF.